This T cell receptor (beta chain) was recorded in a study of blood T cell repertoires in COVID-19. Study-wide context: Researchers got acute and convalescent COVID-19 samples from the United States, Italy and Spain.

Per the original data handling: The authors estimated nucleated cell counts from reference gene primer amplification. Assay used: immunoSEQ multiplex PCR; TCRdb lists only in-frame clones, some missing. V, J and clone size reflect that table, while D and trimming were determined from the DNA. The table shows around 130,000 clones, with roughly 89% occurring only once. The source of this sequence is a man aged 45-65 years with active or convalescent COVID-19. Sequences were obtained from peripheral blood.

CDR3 amino acids: CASSQRQGLNTGELFF. CDR3 nucleotides: TGTGCCAGCAGCCAGAGACAGGGGCTTAACACCGGGGAGCTGTTTTTT. The chain is built from TRBV14 and TRBJ2-2; TRBD1 matches 8 bases. Germline CDR1 and CDR2: SGHDN and FVKESK. Trimming cost V 3 bases and J 2 bases; bases outside gene matches: 5. This CDR3 contains 16 residues.